The 17 T cell receptor beta chains in this list originate from one sample, sequenced in a study of shared clonotypes between healthy human individuals. Repertoires were generated with immunoSEQ multiplex PCR, while TCRdb's copy carries only in-frame clones and drops some. The table lists about 110,000 clones, 65% to 75% of them singletons. Sequencing was carried out using memory CD8+ T cells sorted from blood. Subset described: CD45RO+ cells pooled with CCR7-negative TemRA cells. Receptors originate from a woman aged 25 to 39 in good health.

The rearrangement uses TRBV19 and TRBJ2-7, with unresolved D. CDR1 is LNHDA, CDR2 SQIVND, per germline (reference sequence). The germline V and J ends were trimmed by 5 bases and 6 bases, with 14 bases remaining between them. The CDR3 runs 13 residues. Here the CDR3 reads CASSPQTLGEQYF. CDR3 coding DNA: TGTGCCAGTAGTCCACAAACCTTAGGCGAGCAGTACTTC.

V is TRBV2 and J is TRBJ1-5, with 7 bases identical to TRBD1. Trimming removed 6 bases from V and 4 bases from J; junction bases left unmatched: 12. Per the germline V gene, CDR1 is SNHLY and CDR2 is FYNNEI. This CDR3 region has 16 residues. CDR3: CASRRAGDSRNQPQHF. For the CDR3, the DNA is TGTGCCAGCAGGAGAGCGGGGGACAGTCGGAATCAGCCCCAGCATTTT.

This clone has just a few counts. The rearrangement uses TRBV6-4 and TRBJ1-1; perhaps TRBD1 as D (5 bases). CDR3 size: 14 residues. Looked up from germline, CDR1 is MRHNA and CDR2 is SNTAGT. V was clipped by 0 bases and J by 9 bases, with 14 bases between them. CDR3 amino acids: CASSDSFGDDQAFF. The DNA for the CDR3 is TGTGCCAGCAGTGACTCTTTCGGGGACGATCAAGCTTTCTTT.

This clone was observed at least ten times. The V call is TRBV7-9, the J call TRBJ2-7, with 8 bases fitting TRBD2. CDR1 is SEHNR and CDR2 is FQNEAQ in the germline V gene (reference sequence). This CDR3 region has 16 residues. Trimming cost V 5 bases and J 0 bases; bases outside gene matches: 9. DNA of the CDR3: TGTGCCAGCAGCGTCCCTCTAGCGGGCCTCTCCTACGAGCAGTACTTC. It encodes CASSVPLAGLSYEQYF.

The V gene is TRBV25-1, the J gene TRBJ1-5, with TRBD1 as a possible D gene (5 bases). CDR1 is MGHDK and CDR2 is SYGVNS in the germline V gene. The CDR3 has 14 residues. V was clipped by 3 bases and J by 8 bases, with 14 bases between them. CDR3 DNA: TGTGCCAGCAGTGAGCGGGACTCATACAAGCCCCAGCATTTT. Translating gives CASSERDSYKPQHF.

This chain links TRBV7-2 with TRBJ1-3; D perhaps matches TRBD1 (5 bases). This CDR3 is 19 amino acids long. V lost 3 bases to trimming and J lost 1 base, with 22 bases between them. Germline V lookup: CDR1 SGHTA, CDR2 FQGNSA. The CDR3 DNA reads as TGTGCCAGCAGCTTTATCGTGTCGGGGGGTTCAGATTCTGGAAACACCATATATTTT. Its protein product is CASSFIVSGGSDSGNTIYF.

This clone was recorded only once. The chain recombines TRBV13 with TRBJ1-3; D unclear. V lost 1 base and J 0 bases, leaving 16 bases between the germline ends. Per germline, CDR1 PRHDT and CDR2 FYEKMQ (reference sequence). The CDR3 length is 18 residues. The chain's CDR3 is CASSLVLGTKYSGNTIYF. The CDR3 DNA reads TGTGCCAGCAGCTTAGTGTTGGGCACCAAATACTCTGGAAACACCATATATTTT.

The chain recombines TRBV6-1 with TRBJ2-5; D perhaps matches TRBD2 (6 bases). This CDR3 is 15 amino acids long. The V gene's germline CDR1 is MNHNS and CDR2 SASEGT. V was trimmed by 8 bases and J by 3 bases, leaving 19 bases between them. The CDR3 DNA sequence: TGTGCCAGCGGATCCCTCCTCGGGACTGAAGAGACCCAGTACTTC. Protein product: CASGSLLGTEETQYF.

The rearrangement links TRBV5-8 to TRBJ2-2; D is uncertain. Trimming cost V 1 base and J 2 bases, with 9 bases left between them. The CDR3 contains 15 residues. Germline V gene lookup returns CDR1 SGHTS and CDR2 YDEGEE. The CDR3 bases are TGTGCCAGCAGCTTGTATATTCTTAACACCGGGGAGCTGTTTTTT. It specifies CASSLYILNTGELFF.

The chain uses TRBV5-6 and TRBJ2-5; D remains ambiguous. V lost 1 base to trimming and J lost 5 bases, with 9 bases between them. Germline-derived CDR1 and CDR2 are SGHDT and YYEEEE. The CDR3 sequence is 13 residues long. The DNA of the CDR3 is TGTGCCAGCAGCTTGCACCCCCGGGAGACCCAGTACTTC. Amino acids: CASSLHPRETQYF.

With respect to this clone: This may be a read error: a much more frequent sequence differs by one nucleotide. The rearrangement joins TRBV9 to TRBJ1-1; perhaps TRBD1 as D (5 bases). Trimming pared 4 bases from V and 1 base from J, leaving 8 bases between. The CDR3 runs to 13 residues. Per the germline V gene, CDR1 is SGDLS and CDR2 is YYNGEE. CDR3 residues: CASSPGGNTEAFF. The CDR3 DNA is TGTGCCAGCAGCCCCGGGGGGAACACTGAAGCTTTCTTT.

In this sample, this clone turned up a few times. At the DNA level, this CDR3 is encoded by other sequences in the same sample as well. This chain joins TRBV9 and TRBJ2-5; D is uncertain. Germline V lookup: CDR1 SGDLS, CDR2 YYNGEE. V was clipped by 0 bases and J by 2 bases, with 8 bases between them. The CDR3 totals 14 residues. The CDR3 nucleotides are TGTGCCAGCAGCGTAGCGGGCAGTCAAGAGACCCAGTACTTC. The encoded protein is CASSVAGSQETQYF.

This clone appeared a few times. The DNA of the CDR3 is TGTGCCAGCAGCCCAGGGACTAGCGGGAGTAAAGATGAGCAGTTCTTC. It encodes CASSPGTSGSKDEQFF. V usage is TRBV11-3 and J usage is TRBJ2-1; 14 positions agree with TRBD2. With V trimmed by 5 bases and J by 8 bases, 8 bases remained unmatched. This CDR3 contains 16 residues. CDR1 SGHNT and CDR2 YENEEA come from the germline V gene.

This rearrangement joins TRBV7-8 to TRBJ2-7; D perhaps matches TRBD2 (5 bases). This CDR3 comprises 16 residues. The V end lost 6 bases, the J end lost 0 bases, and 18 bases lay between the germline ends. The V gene's germline CDR1 is SGHVS and CDR2 FQNEAQ. In DNA, the CDR3 is TGTGCCAGCAGAATGAGGACTTCCCATTCCTCCTACGAGCAGTACTTC. This sequence encodes CASRMRTSHSSYEQYF. The full variable domain, completed using reference TRBV7-8 and TRBJ2-7, is GAGVSQSPRYKVAKRGQDVALRCDPISGHVSLFWYQQALGQGPEFLTYFQNEAQLDKSGLPSDRFFAERPEGSVSTLKIQRTQQEDSAVYLCASRMRTSHSSYEQYFGPGTRLTVT.

The chain joins TRBV28 to TRBJ1-2, with D perhaps matching TRBD1 (6 bases). Trimming left V 6 bases short and J 4 bases short, with 18 bases between. The V gene's germline CDR1 is MDHEN and CDR2 SYDVKM. The CDR3 has 15 amino acids. CDR3: CASSFRGGTSYGYTF. The CDR3 DNA is TGTGCCAGCAGCTTTAGAGGGGGTACGAGCTATGGCTACACCTTC.

The chain couples TRBV18 to TRBJ2-7; 7 bases align to TRBD1. The V and J ends lost 2 bases and 3 bases, in that order; junction bases with no gene match: 4. The CDR3 is 14 residues long. Germline V gene sequence: CDR1 KGHSH, CDR2 LQKENI. DNA of the CDR3: TGTGCCAGCTCACCAGTGTACAGGGGCTACGAGCAGTACTTC. It codes for CASSPVYRGYEQYF. The full variable domain, its missing parts supplied by reference TRBV18 and TRBJ2-7, is NAGVMQNPRHLVRRRGQEARLRCSPMKGHSHVYWYRQLPEEGLKFMVYLQKENIIDESGMPKERFSAEFPKEGPSILRIQQVVRGDSAAYFCASSPVYRGYEQYFGPGTRLTVT.

The J gene is TRBJ2-7, the V gene TRBV9; no clear D gene. This CDR3 contains 13 residues. V shed 4 bases and J shed 6 bases, with 14 bases lying between them. Germline V gene data show CDR1 as SGDLS and CDR2 as YYNGEE. The CDR3 DNA sequence: TGTGCCAGCAGCCCAAACCTACAGAGCGAGCAGTACTTC. It specifies CASSPNLQSEQYF. The whole variable domain, remainder taken from reference TRBV9 and TRBJ2-7, is DSGVTQTPKHLITATGQRVTLRCSPRSGDLSVYWYQQSLDQGLQFLIQYYNGEERAKGNILERFSAQQFPDLHSELNLSSLELGDSALYFCASSPNLQSEQYFGPGTRLTVT.